The T cell receptor (beta chain) described here comes from a study of shared clonotypes between healthy human individuals. V was pared by 3 bases and J by 3 bases, with 8 bases between. This CDR3 is 13 amino acids long. CDR1 GTSNPN and CDR2 SVGIG come from the germline V gene (reference sequence). Healthy HIV-negative adults with no recent acute infections or vaccinations were recruited as donors. Unsorted samples, those not sorted, used some 90 million PBMCs for genomic DNA. Ten immunoSEQ deep assay plates were used to sequence unsorted PBMC DNA. The authors' processing: ImmunoSEQ yielded junction-only sequences lacking quality scores, so filtering differed. Some clones are missing from TCRdb's copy, which holds only in-frame ones; the method was immunoSEQ multiplex PCR. V and J calls and clone size are copied from that table; D and trimming were computed from the DNA. Among hundreds of thousands of clones listed, around 80% were seen once.

Points on this clone: This sequence is one base from a far larger clone and is likely a read error.

The sample was PBMCs. The V gene is TRBV30, the J gene TRBJ2-2; no clear D gene. The receptor was isolated from a woman between 40 and 50 years old in good health. Some clones in this sample may be carry-over from other donors' samples. The CDR3 is CAWRAWHTGELFF. CDR3 nucleotides: TGTGCCTGGAGGGCATGGCACACCGGGGAGCTGTTTTTT. Complete variable domain (other parts from reference TRBV30 and TRBJ2-2): SQTIHQWPATLVQPVGSPLSLECTVEGTSNPNLYWYRQAAGRGLQLLFYSVGIGQISSEVPQNLSASRPQDRQFILSSKKLLLSDSGFYLCAWRAWHTGELFFGEGSRLTVL.